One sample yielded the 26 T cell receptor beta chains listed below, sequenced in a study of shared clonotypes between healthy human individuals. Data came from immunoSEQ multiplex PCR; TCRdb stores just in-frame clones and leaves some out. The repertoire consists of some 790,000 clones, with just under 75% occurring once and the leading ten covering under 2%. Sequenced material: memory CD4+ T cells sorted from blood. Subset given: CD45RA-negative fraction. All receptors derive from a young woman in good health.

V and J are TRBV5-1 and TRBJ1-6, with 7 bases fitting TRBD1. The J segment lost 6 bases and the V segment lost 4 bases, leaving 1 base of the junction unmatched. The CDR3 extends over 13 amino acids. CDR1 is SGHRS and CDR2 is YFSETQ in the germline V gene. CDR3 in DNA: TGCGCCAGCAGCAGGGACAGTAATTCACCCCTCCACTTT. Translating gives CASSRDSNSPLHF.

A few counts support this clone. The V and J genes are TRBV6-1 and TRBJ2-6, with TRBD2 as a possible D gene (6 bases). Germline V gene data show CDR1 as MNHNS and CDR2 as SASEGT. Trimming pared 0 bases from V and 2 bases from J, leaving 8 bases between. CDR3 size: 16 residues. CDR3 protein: CASSEARGAGANVLTF. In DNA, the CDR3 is TGTGCCAGCAGTGAAGCGCGGGGAGCTGGGGCCAACGTCCTGACTTTC.

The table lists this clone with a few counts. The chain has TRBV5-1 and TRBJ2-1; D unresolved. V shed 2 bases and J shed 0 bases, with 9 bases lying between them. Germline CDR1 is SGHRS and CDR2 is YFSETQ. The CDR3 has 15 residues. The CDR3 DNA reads TGCGCCAGCAGCTTTAGTACGGGCTCCTACAATGAGCAGTTCTTC. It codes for CASSFSTGSYNEQFF.

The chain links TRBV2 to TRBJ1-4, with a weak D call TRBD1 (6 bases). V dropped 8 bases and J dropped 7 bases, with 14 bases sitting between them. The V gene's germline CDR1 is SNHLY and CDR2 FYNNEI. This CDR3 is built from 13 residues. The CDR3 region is CASLYRVGEKLFF. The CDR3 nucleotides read TGTGCCAGCTTGTACAGGGTTGGTGAAAAACTGTTTTTT.

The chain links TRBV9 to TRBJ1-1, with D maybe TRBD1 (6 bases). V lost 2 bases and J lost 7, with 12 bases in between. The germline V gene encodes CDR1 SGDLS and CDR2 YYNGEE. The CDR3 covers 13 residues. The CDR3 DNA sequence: TGTGCCAGCAGCGTCAGGGGATCCGATGAAGCTTTCTTT. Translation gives CASSVRGSDEAFF.

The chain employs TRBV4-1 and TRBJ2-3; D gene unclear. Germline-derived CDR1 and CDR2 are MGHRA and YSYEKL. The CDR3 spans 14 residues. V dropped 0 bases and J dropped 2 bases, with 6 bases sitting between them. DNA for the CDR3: TGCGCCAGCAGCCAAGATGGGATCACAGATACGCAGTATTTT. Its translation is CASSQDGITDTQYF.

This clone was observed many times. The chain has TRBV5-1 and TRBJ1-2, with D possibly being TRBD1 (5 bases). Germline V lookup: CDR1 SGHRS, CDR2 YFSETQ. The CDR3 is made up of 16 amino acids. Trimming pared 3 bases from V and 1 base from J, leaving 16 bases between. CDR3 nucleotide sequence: TGCGCCAGCAGCTCAAGGGGCGGGGAAAATAACTATGGCTACACCTTC. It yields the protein CASSSRGGENNYGYTF.

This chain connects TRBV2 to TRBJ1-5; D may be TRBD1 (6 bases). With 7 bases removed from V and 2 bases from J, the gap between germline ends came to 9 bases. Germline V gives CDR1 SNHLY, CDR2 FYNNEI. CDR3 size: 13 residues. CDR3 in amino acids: CASTPGGNQPQHF. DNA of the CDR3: TGTGCCAGCACCCCAGGGGGCAATCAGCCCCAGCATTTT.

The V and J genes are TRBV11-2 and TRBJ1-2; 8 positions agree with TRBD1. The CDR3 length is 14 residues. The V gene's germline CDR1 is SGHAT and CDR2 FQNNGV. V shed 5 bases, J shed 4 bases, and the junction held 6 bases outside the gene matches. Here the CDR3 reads CASSPRTGSYGYTF. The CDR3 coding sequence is TGTGCCAGCAGCCCCCGGACAGGGTCCTATGGCTACACCTTC. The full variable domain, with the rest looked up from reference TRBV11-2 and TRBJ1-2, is EAGVAQSPRYKIIEKRQSVAFWCNPISGHATLYWYQQILGQGPKLLIQFQNNGVVDDSQLPKDRFSAERLKGVDSTLKIQPAKLEDSAVYLCASSPRTGSYGYTFGSGTRLTVV.

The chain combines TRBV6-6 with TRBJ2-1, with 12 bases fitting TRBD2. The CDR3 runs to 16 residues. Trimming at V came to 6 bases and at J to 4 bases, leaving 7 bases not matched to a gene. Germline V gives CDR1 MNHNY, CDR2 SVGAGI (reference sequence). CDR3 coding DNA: TGTGCCAGCAGCCAAACCGGGACTAGCGGGTACAATGAGCAGTTCTTC. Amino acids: CASSQTGTSGYNEQFF.

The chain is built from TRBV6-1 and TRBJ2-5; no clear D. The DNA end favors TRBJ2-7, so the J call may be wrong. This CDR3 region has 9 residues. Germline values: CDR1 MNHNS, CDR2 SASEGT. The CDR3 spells CASRDEQYF. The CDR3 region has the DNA TGTGCCAGCAGAGACGAGCAGTACTTC.

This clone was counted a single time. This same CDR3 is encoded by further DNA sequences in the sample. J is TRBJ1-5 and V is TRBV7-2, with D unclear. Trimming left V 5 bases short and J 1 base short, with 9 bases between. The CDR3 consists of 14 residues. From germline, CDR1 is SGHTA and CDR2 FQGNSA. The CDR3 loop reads CASSPPGSNQPQHF. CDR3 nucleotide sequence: TGTGCCAGCAGCCCACCTGGGAGCAATCAGCCCCAGCATTTT.

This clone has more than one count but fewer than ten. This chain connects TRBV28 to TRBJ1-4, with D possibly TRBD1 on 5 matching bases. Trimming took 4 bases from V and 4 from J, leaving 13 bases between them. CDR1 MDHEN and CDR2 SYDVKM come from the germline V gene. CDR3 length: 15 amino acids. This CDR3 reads CASSYWGRINEKLFF. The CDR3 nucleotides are TGTGCCAGCAGTTATTGGGGACGGATTAATGAAAAACTGTTTTTT.

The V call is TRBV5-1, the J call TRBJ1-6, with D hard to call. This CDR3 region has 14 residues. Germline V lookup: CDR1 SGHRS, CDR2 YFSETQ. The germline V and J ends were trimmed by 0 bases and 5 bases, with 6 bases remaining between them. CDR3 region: CASSLAVNNSPLHF. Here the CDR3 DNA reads TGCGCCAGCAGCTTGGCAGTCAATAATTCACCCCTCCACTTT.

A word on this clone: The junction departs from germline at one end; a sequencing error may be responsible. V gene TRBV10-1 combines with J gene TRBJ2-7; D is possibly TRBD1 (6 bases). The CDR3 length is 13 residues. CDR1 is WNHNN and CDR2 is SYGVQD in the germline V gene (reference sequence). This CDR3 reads CASSLQGAAPIDF. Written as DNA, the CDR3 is TGCGCCAGCAGTCTACAGGGTGCTGCCCCCATCGACTTC.

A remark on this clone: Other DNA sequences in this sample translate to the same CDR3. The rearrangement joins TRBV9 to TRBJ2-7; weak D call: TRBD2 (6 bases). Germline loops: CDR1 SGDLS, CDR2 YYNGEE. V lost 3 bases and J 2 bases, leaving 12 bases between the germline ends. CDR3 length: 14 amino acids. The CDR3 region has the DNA TGTGCCAGCAGCGCCGGGACTCGGACCTACGAGCAGTACTTC. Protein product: CASSAGTRTYEQYF.

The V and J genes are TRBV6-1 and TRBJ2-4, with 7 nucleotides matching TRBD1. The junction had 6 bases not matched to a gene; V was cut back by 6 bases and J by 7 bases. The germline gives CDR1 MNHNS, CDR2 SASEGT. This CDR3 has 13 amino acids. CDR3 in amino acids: CASRQGVENIQYF. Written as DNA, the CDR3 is TGTGCCAGCAGGCAGGGGGTGGAGAACATTCAGTACTTC.

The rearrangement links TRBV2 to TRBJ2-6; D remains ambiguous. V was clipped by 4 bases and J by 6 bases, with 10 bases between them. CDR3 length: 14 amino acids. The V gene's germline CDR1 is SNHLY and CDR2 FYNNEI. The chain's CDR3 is CASSVDRQANVLTF. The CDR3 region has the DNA TGTGCCAGCAGTGTAGACCGTCAGGCCAACGTCCTGACTTTC. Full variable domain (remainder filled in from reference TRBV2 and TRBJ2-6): EPEVTQTPSHQVTQMGQEVILRCVPISNHLYFYWYRQILGQKVEFLVSFYNNEISEKSEIFDDQFSVERPDGSNFTLKIRSTKLEDSAMYFCASSVDRQANVLTFGAGSRLTVL.

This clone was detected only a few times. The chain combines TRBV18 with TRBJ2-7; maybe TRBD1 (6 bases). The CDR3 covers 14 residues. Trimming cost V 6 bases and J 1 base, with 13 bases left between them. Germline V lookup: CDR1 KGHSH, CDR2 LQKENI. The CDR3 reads CASSRQAPSYEQYF. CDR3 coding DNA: TGTGCCAGCTCCCGACAGGCCCCATCCTACGAGCAGTACTTC.

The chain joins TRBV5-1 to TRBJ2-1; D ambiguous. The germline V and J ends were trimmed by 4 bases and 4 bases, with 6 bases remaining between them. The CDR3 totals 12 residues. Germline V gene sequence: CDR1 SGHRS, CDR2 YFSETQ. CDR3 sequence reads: CASSLQYNEQFF. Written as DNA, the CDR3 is TGCGCCAGCAGCCTGCAATACAATGAGCAGTTCTTC.

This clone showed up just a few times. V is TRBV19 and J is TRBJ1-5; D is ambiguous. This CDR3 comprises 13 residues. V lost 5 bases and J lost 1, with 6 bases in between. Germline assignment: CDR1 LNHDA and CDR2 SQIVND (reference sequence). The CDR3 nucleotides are TGTGCCAGTAGTGTCCAAAGCAATCAGCCCCAGCATTTT. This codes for CASSVQSNQPQHF.

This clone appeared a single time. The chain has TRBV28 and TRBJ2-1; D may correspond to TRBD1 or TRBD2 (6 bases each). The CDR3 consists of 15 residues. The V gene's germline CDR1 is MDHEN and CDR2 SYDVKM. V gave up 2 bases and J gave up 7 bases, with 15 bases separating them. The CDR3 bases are TGTGCCAGCAGTTTAAGGGGACTGACAGGTAATGAGCAGTTCTTC. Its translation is CASSLRGLTGNEQFF. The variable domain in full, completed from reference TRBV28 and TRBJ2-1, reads DVKVTQSSRYLVKRTGEKVFLECVQDMDHENMFWYRQDPGLGLRLIYFSYDVKMKEKGDIPEGYSVSREKKERFSLILESASTNQTSMYLCASSLRGLTGNEQFFGPGTRLTVL.

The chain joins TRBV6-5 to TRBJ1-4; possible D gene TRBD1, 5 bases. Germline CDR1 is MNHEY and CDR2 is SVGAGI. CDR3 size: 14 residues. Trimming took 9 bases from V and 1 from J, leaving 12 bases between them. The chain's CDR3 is CASGNRLTNEKLFF. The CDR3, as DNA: TGTGCCAGTGGAAACAGGCTAACTAATGAAAAACTGTTTTTT.

CDR3 in amino acids: CSVSHIATNEKLFF. The CDR3 nucleotides read TGCAGCGTCTCCCATATTGCAACTAATGAAAAACTGTTTTTT. V gene TRBV29-1 combines with J gene TRBJ1-4; D not resolved. CDR1 is SQVTM and CDR2 is ANQGSEA in the germline V gene. The CDR3 is 14 residues long. V was pared by 6 bases and J by 0 bases, with 11 bases between.

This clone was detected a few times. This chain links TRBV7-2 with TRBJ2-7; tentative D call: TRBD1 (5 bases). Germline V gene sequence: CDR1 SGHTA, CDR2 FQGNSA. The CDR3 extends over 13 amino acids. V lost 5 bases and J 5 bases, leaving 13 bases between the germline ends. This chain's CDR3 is CASSPLGRDEQYF. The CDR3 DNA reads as TGTGCCAGCAGCCCACTTGGCAGGGACGAGCAGTACTTC.

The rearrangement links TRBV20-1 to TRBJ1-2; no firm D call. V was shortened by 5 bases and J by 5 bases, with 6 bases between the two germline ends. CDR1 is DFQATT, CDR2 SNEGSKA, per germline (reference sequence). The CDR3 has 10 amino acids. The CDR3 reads CSAPFYGYTF. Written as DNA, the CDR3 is TGCAGTGCTCCCTTTTATGGCTACACCTTC.